This T cell receptor beta chain was retrieved from a study of a mutant IDH1 vaccine in newly diagnosed glioma. The CDR3 length is 16 residues. Trimming took 5 bases from V and 2 from J, leaving 19 bases between them. The germline V gene has CDR1 SGHAT and CDR2 FQNNGV. Using immunoSEQ multiplex PCR, the repertoire was profiled, and TCRdb retains in-frame clones only, with some absent. The sample shows 55,000 to 70,000 clones, approximately 85% of them seen only once. Regarding time point: baseline, week 1 (first vaccination visit). The treatment here: pre-vaccination baseline after standard-of-care therapy.

The genes are TRBV11-2 and TRBJ2-7; tentatively, D is TRBD1 or TRBD2 (5 bases each). This sample comprised PBMCs, obtained from a glioma patient treated with radiotherapy, temozolomide or both. The TCR originated in a man aged 45 to 65 with glioma. The CDR3 is CASSPRSGLGAYEQYF. CDR3 DNA sequence: TGTGCCAGCAGCCCTAGGTCCGGGCTGGGGGCCTACGAGCAGTACTTC.